The clone carrying this TCR beta chain has a count of ten or more. These data belong to a study of T cells in Graves' hyperthyroidism and ophthalmopathy. V shed 8 bases and J 9 bases; nucleotides not matched to a gene: 11. Germline CDR1 is DFQATT and CDR2 is SNEGSKA (reference sequence). CDR3 length: 13 residues. RNA transcripts gave rise to amplified TCR beta CDR3 regions. Carried out on the TCR CDR3, a first-round RT-PCR used the HTBI primer set. Each CDR3 protein gets one entry after TCRdb re-called the multiplex PCR reads with MiXCR. Found here are around 240,000 distinct CDR3 sequences, 15% to 20% of them singletons; the top ten hold more than 25%.

Sequencing was done on a sample of blood. The chain combines TRBV20-1 with TRBJ2-1, with 9 bases matching TRBD2. The TCR sequence derives from a woman in her late teens or twenties with Graves' ophthalmopathy. The CDR3 loop is CSPWTSAGFEQFF. The CDR3 nucleotides read TGCAGTCCATGGACTAGCGCCGGCTTTGAGCAGTTCTTC.